This T cell receptor (beta chain) was sequenced for a study of cytomegalovirus exposure and HLA in healthy donors. The CDR3 contains 14 residues. Germline CDR1 and CDR2: SGHTS and YDEGEE. The V end was cut by 9 bases, the J end by 1 base, with 15 bases between. As to this clone: As yet, its antigen is unknown.

Whole-study results and caveats: The study recorded about 150 TCR beta chains that were cytomegalovirus-associated.

The study ran its PCR with 60 Vbeta and 13 Jbeta primers. Sequenced by immunoSEQ multiplex PCR; TCRdb stores in-frame clones only, minus some. This repertoire shows approximately 73,000 clones, about 75% found once; its top ten account for about an eighth. The sequence derives from a man aged 65-85 years in good health and CMV-seronegative. Sample: PBMCs. The chain links TRBV5-8 to TRBJ2-3; the D gene is possibly TRBD1 (6 bases). In nucleotides, the CDR3 is TGTGCCAACCACAGGGTTGGGGGCACAGATACGCAGTATTTT. Its translation: CANHRVGGTDTQYF.